This T cell receptor beta chain derives from a study of human T cells and chemical hapten exposure. Study observations and caveats: With regard to DPC sensitization, TCRs above 1 in 1000 frequency did not change. With alopecia, donors may have immune responses unlike healthy people's.

From germline, CDR1 is SGHNT and CDR2 YENEEA. The CDR3 extends over 15 amino acids. With 5 bases removed from V and 0 bases from J, the gap between germline ends came to 12 bases. Regarding this clonotype: Its antigen is as yet unknown.

Time point here: pre-sensitization, week 0. Sample treatment: therapeutic diphenylcyclopropenone sensitization with weekly scalp DPC. The study enrolled 18 to 70-year-old alopecia patients suitable for DPC. Someone pulled total RNA out of unfractionated whole blood. A single record per CDR3 protein comes from TCRdb applying MiXCR to the RACE reads. Found here are 300,000 to 450,000 distinct CDR3 sequences, about 5% of them singletons; the top ten hold about 8.2%. V is TRBV11-3 and J is TRBJ2-3; D may be TRBD1 or TRBD2 (6 bases each). This TCR was sampled from a woman aged 18 to 35 with alopecia areata. Some clones in this sample may be carry-over from other donors' samples. Sequenced material: whole blood, taken in connection with sensitization to the hapten diphenylcyclopropenone (DPC). DNA of the CDR3: TGTGCCAGCAGCGAGGAGGGGGTGAGCACAGATACGCAGTATTTT. It specifies CASSEEGVSTDTQYF.